The sequence of this T cell receptor (beta chain) was determined in a study of cytomegalovirus exposure and HLA in healthy donors. Study information: The roughly 120 million unique TCR beta sequences, from 150 million to 200 million T cells, were found by an earlier analysis. General observations from the study: For cytomegalovirus status, the classifier reportedly gave diagnoses with high specificity and sensitivity. For most subjects, TCR beta sequences were reported to predict HLA-A and HLA-B alleles with accuracy.

With 5 bases clipped from V and 6 bases from J, the junction kept 12 bases outside the gene matches. The CDR3 contains 16 residues. Germline V gene sequence: CDR1 LNHDA, CDR2 SQIVND (reference sequence). Primers: 60 Vbeta forward and 13 Jbeta reverse. Generated by immunoSEQ multiplex PCR, the TCRdb table keeps only in-frame clones and is missing some. Of about 150,000 clones listed, less than 85% were seen once; the top ten hold 6% to 6.5%. Turning to this clone: Its antigen is unidentified.

This TCR was sampled from a man in his forties or fifties in good health and CMV-seropositive. V and J are TRBV19 and TRBJ2-2, with TRBD1 identical over 7 bases. The sequenced material came from PBMCs. The CDR3 DNA follows: TGTGCCAGTAGTCACGGACAGGCGGATTACCCCGGGGAGCTGTTTTTT. The encoded protein is CASSHGQADYPGELFF.